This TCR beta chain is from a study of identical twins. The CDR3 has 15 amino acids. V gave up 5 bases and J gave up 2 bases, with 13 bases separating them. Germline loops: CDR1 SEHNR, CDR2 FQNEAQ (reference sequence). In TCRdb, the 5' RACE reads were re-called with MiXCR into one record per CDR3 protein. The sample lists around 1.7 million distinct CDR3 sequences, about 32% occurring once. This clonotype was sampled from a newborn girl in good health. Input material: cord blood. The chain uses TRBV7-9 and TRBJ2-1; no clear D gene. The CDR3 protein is CASSRLLGTYNEQFF. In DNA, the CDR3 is TGTGCCAGCAGCCGACTTTTGGGGACCTACAATGAGCAGTTCTTC.